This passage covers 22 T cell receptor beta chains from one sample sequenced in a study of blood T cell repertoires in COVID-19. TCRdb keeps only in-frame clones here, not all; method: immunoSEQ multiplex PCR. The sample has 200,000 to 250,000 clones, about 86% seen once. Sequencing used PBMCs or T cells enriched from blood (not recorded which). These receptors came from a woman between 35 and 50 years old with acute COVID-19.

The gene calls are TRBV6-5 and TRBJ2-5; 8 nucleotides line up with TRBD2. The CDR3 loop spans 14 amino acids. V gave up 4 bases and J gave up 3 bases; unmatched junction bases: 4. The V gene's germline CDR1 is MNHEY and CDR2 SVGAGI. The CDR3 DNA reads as TGTGCCAGCAGTTCGACTAGCGTAGAAGAGACCCAGTACTTC. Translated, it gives CASSSTSVEETQYF.

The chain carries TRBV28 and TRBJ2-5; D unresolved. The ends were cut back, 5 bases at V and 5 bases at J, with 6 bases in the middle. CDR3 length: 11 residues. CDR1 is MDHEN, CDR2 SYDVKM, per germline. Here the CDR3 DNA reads TGTGCCAGCAGTGTAGAGGAGACCCAGTACTTC. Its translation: CASSVEETQYF.

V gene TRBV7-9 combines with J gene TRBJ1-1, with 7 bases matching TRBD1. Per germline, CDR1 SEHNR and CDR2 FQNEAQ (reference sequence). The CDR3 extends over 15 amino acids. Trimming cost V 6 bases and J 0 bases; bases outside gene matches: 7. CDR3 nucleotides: TGTGCCAGCAGACGCACAGGGGAGCTGAACACTGAAGCTTTCTTT. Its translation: CASRRTGELNTEAFF.

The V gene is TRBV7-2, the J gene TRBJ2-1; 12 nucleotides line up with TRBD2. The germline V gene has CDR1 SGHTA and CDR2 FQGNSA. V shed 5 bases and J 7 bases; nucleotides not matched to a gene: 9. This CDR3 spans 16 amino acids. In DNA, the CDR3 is TGTGCCAGCAGCGAACGACTAGCGGGAGCTGGGAATGAGCAGTTCTTC. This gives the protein CASSERLAGAGNEQFF.

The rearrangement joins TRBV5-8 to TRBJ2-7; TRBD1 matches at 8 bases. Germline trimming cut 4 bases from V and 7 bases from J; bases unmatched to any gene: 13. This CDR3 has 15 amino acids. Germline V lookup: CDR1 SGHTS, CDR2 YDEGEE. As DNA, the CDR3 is TGTGCCAGCAGCCCGGGACAGGCGGTGTCTGAAGAGCAGTACTTC. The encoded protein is CASSPGQAVSEEQYF.

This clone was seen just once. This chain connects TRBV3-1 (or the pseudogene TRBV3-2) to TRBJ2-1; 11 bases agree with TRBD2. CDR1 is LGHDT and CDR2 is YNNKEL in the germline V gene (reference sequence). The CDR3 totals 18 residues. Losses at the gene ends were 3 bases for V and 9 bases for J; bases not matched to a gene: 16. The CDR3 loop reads CASSHRFSGREGRGEQFF. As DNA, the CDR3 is TGTGCCAGCAGCCACCGATTTAGCGGGAGGGAAGGGAGGGGTGAGCAGTTCTTC.

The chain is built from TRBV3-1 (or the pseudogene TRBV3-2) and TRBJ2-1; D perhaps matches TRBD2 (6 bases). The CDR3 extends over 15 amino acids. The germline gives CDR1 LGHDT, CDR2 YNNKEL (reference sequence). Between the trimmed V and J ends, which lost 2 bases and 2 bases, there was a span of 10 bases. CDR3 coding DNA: TGTGCCAGCAGCCAAAAAGGCGGGGCCTACAATGAGCAGTTCTTC. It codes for CASSQKGGAYNEQFF.

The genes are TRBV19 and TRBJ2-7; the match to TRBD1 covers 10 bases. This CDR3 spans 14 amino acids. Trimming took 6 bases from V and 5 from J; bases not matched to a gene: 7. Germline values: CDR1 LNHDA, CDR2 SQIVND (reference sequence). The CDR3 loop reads CASSPDRGLNEQYF. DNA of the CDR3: TGTGCCAGTAGCCCAGACAGGGGGCTGAACGAGCAGTACTTC.

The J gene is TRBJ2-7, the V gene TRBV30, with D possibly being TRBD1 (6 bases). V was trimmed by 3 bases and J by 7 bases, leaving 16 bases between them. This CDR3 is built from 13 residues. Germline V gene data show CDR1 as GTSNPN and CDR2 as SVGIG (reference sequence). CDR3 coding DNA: TGTGCCTGGAGACCGACAGGCGAGTGGGAGCAGTACTTC. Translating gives CAWRPTGEWEQYF.

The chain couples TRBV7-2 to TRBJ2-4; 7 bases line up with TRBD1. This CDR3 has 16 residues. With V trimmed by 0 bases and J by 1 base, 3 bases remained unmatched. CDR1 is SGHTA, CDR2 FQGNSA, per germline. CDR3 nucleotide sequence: TGTGCCAGCAGCTTAGCGCTAGGGGGCGCCAAAAACATTCAGTACTTC. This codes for CASSLALGGAKNIQYF.

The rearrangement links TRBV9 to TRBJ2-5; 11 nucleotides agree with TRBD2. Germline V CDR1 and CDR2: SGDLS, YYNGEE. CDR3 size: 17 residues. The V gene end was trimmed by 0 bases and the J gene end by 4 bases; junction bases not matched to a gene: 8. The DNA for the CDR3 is TGTGCCAGCAGCGTAGCCCCACTAGCGGGAGTACGAGAGACCCAGTACTTC. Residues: CASSVAPLAGVRETQYF.

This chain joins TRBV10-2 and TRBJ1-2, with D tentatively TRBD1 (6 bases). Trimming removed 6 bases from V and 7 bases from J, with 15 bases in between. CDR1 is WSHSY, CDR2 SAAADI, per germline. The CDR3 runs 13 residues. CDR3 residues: CASRGGGLAGYTF. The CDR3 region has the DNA TGCGCCAGCAGGGGTGGGGGCCTGGCTGGCTACACCTTC.

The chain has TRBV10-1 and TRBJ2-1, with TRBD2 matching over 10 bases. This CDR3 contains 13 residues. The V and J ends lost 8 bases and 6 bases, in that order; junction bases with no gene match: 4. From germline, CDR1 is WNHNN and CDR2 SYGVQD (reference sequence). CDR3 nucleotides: TGCGCCAGCTCACTAGCGGGACTCAATGAGCAGTTCTTC. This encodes CASSLAGLNEQFF.

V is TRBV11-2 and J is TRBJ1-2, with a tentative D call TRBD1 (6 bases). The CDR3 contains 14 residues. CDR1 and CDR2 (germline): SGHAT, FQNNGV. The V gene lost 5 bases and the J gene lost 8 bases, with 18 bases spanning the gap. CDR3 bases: TGTGCCAGCAGCCGAGGGTTGGCAGGGGAAGGCTACACCTTC. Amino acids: CASSRGLAGEGYTF.

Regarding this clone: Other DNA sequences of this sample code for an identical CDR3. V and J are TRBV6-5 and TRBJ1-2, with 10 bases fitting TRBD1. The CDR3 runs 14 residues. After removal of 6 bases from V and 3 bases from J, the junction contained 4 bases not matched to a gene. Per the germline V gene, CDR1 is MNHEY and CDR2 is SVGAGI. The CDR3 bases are TGTGCCAGCAGCCGGACAGGGGGTGACTATGGCTACACCTTC. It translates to CASSRTGGDYGYTF.

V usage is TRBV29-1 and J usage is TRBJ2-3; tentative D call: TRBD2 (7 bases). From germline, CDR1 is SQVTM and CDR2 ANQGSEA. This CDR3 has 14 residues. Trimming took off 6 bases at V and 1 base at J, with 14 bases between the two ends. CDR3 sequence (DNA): TGCAGCGTGGGGGGGGCTAGCGGCACAGATACGCAGTATTTT. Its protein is CSVGGASGTDTQYF.

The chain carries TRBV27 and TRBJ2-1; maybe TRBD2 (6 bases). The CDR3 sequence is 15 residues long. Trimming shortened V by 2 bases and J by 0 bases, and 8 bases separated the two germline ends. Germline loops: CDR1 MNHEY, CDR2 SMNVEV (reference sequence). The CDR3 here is CASSLATSSYNEQFF. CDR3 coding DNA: TGTGCCAGCAGTTTAGCGACTAGCTCCTACAATGAGCAGTTCTTC.

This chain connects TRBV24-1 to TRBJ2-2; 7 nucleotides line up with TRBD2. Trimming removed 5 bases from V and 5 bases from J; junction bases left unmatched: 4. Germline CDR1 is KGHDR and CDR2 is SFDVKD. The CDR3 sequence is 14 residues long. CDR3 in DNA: TGTGCCACCAGTGCCAGCGGGACTACCGGGGAGCTGTTTTTT. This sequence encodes CATSASGTTGELFF.

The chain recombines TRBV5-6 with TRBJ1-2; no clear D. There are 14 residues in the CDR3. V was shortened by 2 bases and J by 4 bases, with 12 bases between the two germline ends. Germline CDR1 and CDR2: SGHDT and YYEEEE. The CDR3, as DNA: TGTGCCAGCAGCTTTATCACAGTCCCCTATGGCTACACCTTC. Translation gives CASSFITVPYGYTF.

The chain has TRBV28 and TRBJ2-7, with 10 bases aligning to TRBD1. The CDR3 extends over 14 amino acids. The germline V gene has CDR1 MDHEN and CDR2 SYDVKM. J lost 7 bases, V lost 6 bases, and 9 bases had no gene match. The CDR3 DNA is TGTGCCAGCAGCCCTCTGGGACAGGGGAATGAGCAGTACTTC. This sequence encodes CASSPLGQGNEQYF. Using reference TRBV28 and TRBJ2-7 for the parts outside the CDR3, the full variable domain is DVKVTQSSRYLVKRTGEKVFLECVQDMDHENMFWYRQDPGLGLRLIYFSYDVKMKEKGDIPEGYSVSREKKERFSLILESASTNQTSMYLCASSPLGQGNEQYFGPGTRLTVT.

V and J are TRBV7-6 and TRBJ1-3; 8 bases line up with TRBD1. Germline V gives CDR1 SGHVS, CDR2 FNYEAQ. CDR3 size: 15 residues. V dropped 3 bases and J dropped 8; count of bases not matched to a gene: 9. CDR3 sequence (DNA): TGTGCCAGCAGCTTGGGGACAGGCAGGTTCGACACCATATATTTT. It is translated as CASSLGTGRFDTIYF.

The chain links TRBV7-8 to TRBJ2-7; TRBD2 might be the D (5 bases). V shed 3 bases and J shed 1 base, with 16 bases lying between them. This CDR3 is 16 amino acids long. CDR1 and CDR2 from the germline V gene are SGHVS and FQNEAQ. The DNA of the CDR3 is TGTGCCAGCAGCTTTGGTGGTCGTGAGGGTTCCTACGAGCAGTACTTC. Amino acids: CASSFGGREGSYEQYF.